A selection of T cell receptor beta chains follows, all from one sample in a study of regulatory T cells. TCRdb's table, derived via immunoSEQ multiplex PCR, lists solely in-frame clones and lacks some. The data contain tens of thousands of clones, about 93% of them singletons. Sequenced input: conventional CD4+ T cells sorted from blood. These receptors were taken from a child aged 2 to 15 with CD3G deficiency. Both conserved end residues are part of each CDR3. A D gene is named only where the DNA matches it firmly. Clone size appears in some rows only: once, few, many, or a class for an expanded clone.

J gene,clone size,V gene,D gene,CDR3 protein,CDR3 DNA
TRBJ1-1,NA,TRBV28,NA,CASTLSWGTEAFF,TGTGCCAGCACCCTGTCGTGGGGTACTGAAGCTTTCTTT
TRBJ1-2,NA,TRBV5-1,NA,CASTLLGEFYGYTF,TGCGCCAGCACCTTGTTAGGAGAATTTTATGGCTACACCTTC
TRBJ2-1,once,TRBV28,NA,CASSRGGLNEQFF,TGTGCCAGCAGCCGCGGGGGCCTCAATGAGCAGTTCTTC
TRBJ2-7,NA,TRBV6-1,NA,CASSDPGRLREQYF,TGTGCCAGCAGCGACCCCGGCCGACTCCGCGAGCAGTACTTC
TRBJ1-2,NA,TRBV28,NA,CASLDGTYGYTF,TGTGCCAGCTTGGACGGAACCTATGGCTACACCTTC
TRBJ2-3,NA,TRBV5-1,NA,CASSFGTRVTDTQYF,TGCGCCAGCAGCTTTGGGACCCGAGTCACAGATACGCAGTATTTT
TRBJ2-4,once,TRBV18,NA,CASSPGAKNIQYF,TGTGCCAGCTCACCGGGGGCCAAAAACATTCAGTACTTC
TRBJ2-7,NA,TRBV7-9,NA,CASSLRHGYEQYF,TGTGCCAGCAGCTTACGGCACGGATACGAGCAGTACTTC
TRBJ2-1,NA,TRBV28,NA,CASSQNSQYEQFF,TGTGCCAGCAGCCAAAATTCCCAATATGAGCAGTTCTTC
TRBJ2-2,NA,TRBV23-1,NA,CASLGDWGELFF,TGCGCCAGCCTGGGGGACTGGGGGGAGCTGTTTTTT
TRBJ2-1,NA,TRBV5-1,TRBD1,CASSPGVAGGAGEQFF,TGCGCCAGCAGCCCGGGAGTGGCAGGGGGCGCCGGGGAGCAGTTCTTC
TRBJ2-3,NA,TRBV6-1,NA,CASSVGGWGDTQYF,TGTGCCAGCAGTGTAGGAGGTTGGGGAGATACGCAGTATTTT
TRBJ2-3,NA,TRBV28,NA,CASSLGGAANTQYF,TGTGCCAGCAGTTTAGGAGGAGCCGCGAATACGCAGTATTTT
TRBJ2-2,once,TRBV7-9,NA,CASSPPARGAGELFF,TGTGCCAGCAGCCCGCCGGCTAGAGGGGCCGGGGAGCTGTTTTTT
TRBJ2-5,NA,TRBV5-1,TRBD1,CASSATGQGRETQYF,TGCGCCAGCAGCGCCACGGGACAGGGACGTGAGACCCAGTACTTC
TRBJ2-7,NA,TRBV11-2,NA,CASSLGVYEQYF,TGTGCCAGCAGCTTGGGAGTCTACGAGCAGTACTTC
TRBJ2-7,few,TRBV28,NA,CASGSHLGEQYF,TGTGCCAGCGGGTCCCATTTGGGGGAGCAGTACTTC
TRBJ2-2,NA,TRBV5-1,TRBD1,CASSLGQGTGELFF,TGCGCCAGCAGCTTGGGACAGGGGACCGGGGAGCTGTTTTTT
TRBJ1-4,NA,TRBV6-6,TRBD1,CASSLKGTGPNEKLFF,TGTGCCAGCAGTCTGAAAGGGACAGGCCCGAATGAAAAACTGTTTTTT
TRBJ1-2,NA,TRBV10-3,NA,CASGNNYGYTF,TGTGCCAGCGGAAATAACTATGGCTACACCTTC
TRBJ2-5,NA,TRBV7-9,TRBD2,CASSPAGRIQETQYF,TGTGCCAGCAGCCCCGCCGGGAGGATCCAAGAGACCCAGTACTTC
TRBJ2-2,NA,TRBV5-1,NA,CASRRSAGPSGGELFF,TGCGCCAGCAGACGAAGCGCAGGGCCTTCGGGCGGGGAGCTGTTTTTT
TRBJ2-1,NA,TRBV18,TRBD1,CASSRQGPQYNEQFF,TGTGCCAGCTCACGACAGGGCCCCCAATACAATGAGCAGTTCTTC
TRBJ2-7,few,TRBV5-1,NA,CASSLALGTYEQYF,TGCGCCAGCAGCTTGGCCCTAGGAACCTACGAGCAGTACTTC
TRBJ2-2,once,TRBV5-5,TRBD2,CASSLGLAYYTGELFF,TGTGCCAGCAGCTTGGGACTAGCCTACTACACCGGGGAGCTGTTTTTT
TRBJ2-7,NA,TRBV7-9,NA,CASSLSTASSYEQYF,TGTGCCAGCAGCTTAAGTACAGCGAGCTCCTACGAGCAGTACTTC
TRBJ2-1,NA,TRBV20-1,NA,CSARVGMYPFF,TGCAGTGCTAGAGTCGGGATGTATCCGTTCTTC
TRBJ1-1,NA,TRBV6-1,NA,CASSERHTEAFF,TGTGCCAGCAGTGAACGGCACACTGAAGCTTTCTTT
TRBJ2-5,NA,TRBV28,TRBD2,CASSFLAARGETQYF,TGTGCCAGCAGTTTCCTAGCGGCCCGCGGGGAGACCCAGTACTTC